What follows is one T cell receptor (beta chain) and its context. Its target is not known. A 5'RACE reaction primed in the constant segment made cDNA libraries of TCR alpha and TCR beta, and these carried sample barcodes and UMIs. TCRdb ran MiXCR on the 5' RACE reads and lists one entry per CDR3 protein. The table records about 270,000 distinct CDR3 sequences, over 15% of them present only once. The entry originates in a study of T-cell memory formation after mild COVID-19. As for the study in general: Largely, the TCR clusters proved donor specific.

Findings and caveats of the study: The pre-infection memory compartment contained some responding clones, suggesting cross-reactive memory joined. Clones that contracted from day 15 to 85 were balanced CD4/CD8, while later expanders leaned CD4+.

The material sequenced was PBMCs or a T cell subset sorted from them (not recorded which). The clonotype was recovered from a man aged 18-30 years who had mild COVID-19 (a few samples of this study predate the infection). Cell type and time point are not known.

CDR3 nucleotide sequence: TGCGCCAGCAGCTCGGACCCCGACTACGAGCAGTACTTC. Residues: CASSSDPDYEQYF. J is TRBJ2-7 and V is TRBV5-1; unclear D gene. This CDR3 spans 13 amino acids. Germline CDR1 is SGHRS and CDR2 is YFSETQ. V lost 3 bases to trimming and J lost 3 bases, with 10 bases between them.